This T cell receptor beta chain comes out of a study of brain metastases from non-small cell lung cancer. Germline V gives CDR1 SGHNT, CDR2 YYREEE (reference sequence). Unmatched junction bases numbered 5, after V lost 0 bases and J lost 2 bases. This CDR3 is 17 amino acids long. Method: immunoSEQ multiplex PCR; TCRdb's copy keeps in-frame clones and lacks some. The data show roughly 3,200 clones, 95% to 96% seen once. The sequence was collected from a donor at least 40 years old with non-small cell lung cancer. Sequences were obtained from tumor-adjacent normal tissue. The chain has TRBV5-4 and TRBJ2-1; 10 positions match TRBD2. The CDR3 spells CASSLGSGGSPYNEQFF. CDR3 DNA sequence: TGTGCCAGCAGCTTGGGTAGCGGGGGGTCTCCCTACAATGAGCAGTTCTTC.